This is a list of T cell receptor beta chains from one sample in a study of blood T cell repertoires in COVID-19. Only in-frame clones appear in the TCRdb table, and some are missing; sequencing was by immunoSEQ multiplex PCR. The table has under 200,000 clones, approximately 87% seen once. Sample: peripheral blood. These TCRs come from a woman between 70 and 85 years old with acute or convalescent COVID-19. CDR3s include the opening cysteine and the closing phenylalanine or tryptophan.

TRBV2 | CASTELQGNQPQHF
TRBV19 | CASRVVGYGYTF
TRBV18 | CASSPAGVAGEKLFF
TRBV5-6 | CASSFTPGDRVTEKLFF
TRBV19 | CASSLDSQETQYF
TRBV18 | CASSLAGTGGANQPQHF
TRBV6-5 | CASRRANYGYTF
TRBV4-3 | CASSQAGTGSDTQYF
TRBV30 | CAWSPSRAYNSPLHF
TRBV5-1 | CASSPDTYNEQFF
TRBV11-3 | CASSSGPGYEQYF
TRBV10-2 | CATGSRDTQYF
TRBV7-8 | CASSLSHDEQFF
TRBV7-9 | CASSLGQGATNEKLFF
TRBV19 | CASSINGGAINEQFF
TRBV2 | CASSRRGREDTQYF
TRBV19 | CASSEGTSGRIDTQYF
TRBV28 | CASSFSGARGYEQYF
TRBV15 | CATSREQDEKLFF
TRBV12-3/TRBV12-4 | CASNRGDSPLHF
TRBV28 | CASSTGTGSYGYTF
TRBV7-2 | CASSPAGYGYTF
TRBV5-6 | CASSLDREGGYTF
TRBV3-1/TRBV3-2 | CASSQQQGRGNYGYTF
TRBV6-6 | CASSYPKGTTNEKLFF
TRBV15 | CATSRGGNRGQSGNTIYF
TRBV10-3 | CAISESGGSYNEQFF
TRBV6-1 | CASSEQGSNYGYTF
TRBV4-1 | CASSLGTGNTEAFF
TRBV15 | CATSGGGFTEAFF
TRBV5-8 | CASSLTLAGTDTQYF
TRBV6-5 | CATMGTGSQPQHF
TRBV5-1 | CASSLGDREFHEQYF
TRBV5-1 | CASSLGGTKGTEAFF
TRBV27 | CASSSREGYNEQYF
TRBV9 | CASSVEVGVVGTGELFF
TRBV28 | CASALTGLAGGPGTQYF
TRBV11-2 | CASSLASVSSYNEQFF
TRBV11-3 | CASSHTNINIQYF
TRBV5-4 | CASRHQGWEGYTF
TRBV5-4 | CASSLGTGFSGNTIYF
TRBV19 | CASSPAGQFYGYTF
TRBV2 | CASSYRGGSGKLFF
TRBV18 | CASSPQIVSDSAVNTEAFF
TRBV10-1 | CASSELGGGGKAGELFF
TRBV5-8 | CASSYGLIEAFF
TRBV18 | CASSPQGVPNQPQHF
TRBV5-1 | CASSFGSSYEQYF
TRBV2 | CASRPGQNYGYTF
TRBV29-1 | CSGRLAGDIQYF
TRBV7-2 | CASSSWGTNSNQPQHF
TRBV5-1 | CASSAGRGNTEAFF
TRBV5-1 | CASSLANARGNIQYF
TRBV7-2 | CASSQGQGVYGYTF